This T cell receptor beta chain stems from a study of OX40 agonist ivuxolimab in advanced cancers. Study-level background: Each dose-escalation patient presented with hepatocellular carcinoma, melanoma, renal cell or head and neck cancer. Prior anti-PD-1, anti-PD-L1 or anti-CTLA-4 therapy was allowed; less than 45% had some. Whole-study results and caveats: Nonresponders, in some cases, also had low normalized T-cell clonal expansion. Which antigen the expanded peripheral T cells recognized is unknown.

Here immunoSEQ multiplex PCR was the method, and the copy in TCRdb shows in-frame clones only, minus some. The sample contains more than 7,500 clones, nearly 70% of which appear only once. The length of the CDR3 is 15 residues. The germline V gene has CDR1 LGHNA and CDR2 YSLEER. V lost 0 bases, J lost 8 bases, and 11 bases lay in between. Comment on this clone: What it binds is not known.

The sequence came from an adult with an advanced solid tumor such as melanoma, head and neck, liver or kidney cancer. Material: CD4+ or CD8+ T cells sorted from blood, obtained in a trial of the OX40 agonist ivuxolimab. The chain uses TRBV4-3 and TRBJ1-6; perhaps TRBD1 as D (6 bases). CDR3 amino acids: CASSQDTGRDSPLHF. In nucleotides, the CDR3 is TGCGCCAGCAGCCAAGATACAGGGAGGGATTCACCCCTCCACTTT.